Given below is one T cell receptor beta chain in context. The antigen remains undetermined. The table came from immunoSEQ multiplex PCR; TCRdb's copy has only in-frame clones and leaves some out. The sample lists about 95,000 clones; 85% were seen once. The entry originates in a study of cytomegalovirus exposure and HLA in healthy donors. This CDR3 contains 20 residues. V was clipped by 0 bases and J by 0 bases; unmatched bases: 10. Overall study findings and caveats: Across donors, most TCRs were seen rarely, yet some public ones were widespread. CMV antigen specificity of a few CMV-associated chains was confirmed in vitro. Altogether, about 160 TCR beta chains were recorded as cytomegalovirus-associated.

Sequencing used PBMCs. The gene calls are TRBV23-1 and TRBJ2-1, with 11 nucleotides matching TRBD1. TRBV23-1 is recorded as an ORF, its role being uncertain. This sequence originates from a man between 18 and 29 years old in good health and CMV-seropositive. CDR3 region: CASSQSSRDRGIGSYNEQFF. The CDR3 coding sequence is TGCGCCAGCAGTCAATCGTCCCGGGACAGGGGGATCGGCTCCTACAATGAGCAGTTCTTC.